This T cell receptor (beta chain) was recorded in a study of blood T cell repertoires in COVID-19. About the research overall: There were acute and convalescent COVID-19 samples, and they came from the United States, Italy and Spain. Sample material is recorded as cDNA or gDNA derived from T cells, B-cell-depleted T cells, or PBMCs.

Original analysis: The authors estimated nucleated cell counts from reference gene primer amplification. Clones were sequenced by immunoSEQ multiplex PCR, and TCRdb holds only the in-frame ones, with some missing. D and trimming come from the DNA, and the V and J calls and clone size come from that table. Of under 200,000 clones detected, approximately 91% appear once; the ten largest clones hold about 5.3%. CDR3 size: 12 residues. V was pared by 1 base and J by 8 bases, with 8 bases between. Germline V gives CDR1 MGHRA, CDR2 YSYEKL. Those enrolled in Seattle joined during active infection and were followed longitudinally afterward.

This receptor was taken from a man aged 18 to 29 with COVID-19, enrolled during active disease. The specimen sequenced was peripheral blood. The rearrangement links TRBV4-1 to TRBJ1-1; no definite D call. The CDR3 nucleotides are TGCGCCAGCAGCCAAGGAGCCGAAGAAGCTTTCTTT. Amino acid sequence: CASSQGAEEAFF.